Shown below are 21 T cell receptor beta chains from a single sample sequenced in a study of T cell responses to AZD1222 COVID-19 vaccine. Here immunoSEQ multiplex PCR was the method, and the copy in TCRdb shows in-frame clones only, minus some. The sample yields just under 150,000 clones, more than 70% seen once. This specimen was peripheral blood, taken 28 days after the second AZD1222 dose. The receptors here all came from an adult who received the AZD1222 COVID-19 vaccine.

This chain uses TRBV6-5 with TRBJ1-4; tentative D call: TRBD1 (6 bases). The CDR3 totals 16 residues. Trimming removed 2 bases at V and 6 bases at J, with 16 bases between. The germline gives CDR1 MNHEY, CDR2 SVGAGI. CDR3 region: CASSYGWGGYDEKLFF. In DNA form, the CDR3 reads TGTGCCAGCAGTTACGGGTGGGGGGGCTATGATGAAAAACTGTTTTTT.

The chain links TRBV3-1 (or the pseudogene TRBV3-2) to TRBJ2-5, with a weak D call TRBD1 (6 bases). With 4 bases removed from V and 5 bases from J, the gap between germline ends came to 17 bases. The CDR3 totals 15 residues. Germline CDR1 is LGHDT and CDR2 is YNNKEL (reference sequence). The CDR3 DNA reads TGTGCCAGCAGCCCATATACAGGGTCCCTCGAGACCCAGTACTTC. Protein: CASSPYTGSLETQYF.

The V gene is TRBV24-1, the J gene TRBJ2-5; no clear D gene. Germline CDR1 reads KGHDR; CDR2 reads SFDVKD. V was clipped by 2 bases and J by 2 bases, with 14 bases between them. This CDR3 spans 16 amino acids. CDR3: CATSDYAGPTQETQYF. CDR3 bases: TGTGCCACCAGTGATTACGCCGGGCCGACACAAGAGACCCAGTACTTC.

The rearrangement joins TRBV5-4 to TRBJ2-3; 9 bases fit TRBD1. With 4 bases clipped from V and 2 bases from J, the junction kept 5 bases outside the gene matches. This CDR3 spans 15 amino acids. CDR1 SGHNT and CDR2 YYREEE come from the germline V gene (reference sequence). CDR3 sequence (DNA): TGTGCCAGCAGCCGACAGGGGGTTTCCACAGATACGCAGTATTTT. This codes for CASSRQGVSTDTQYF.

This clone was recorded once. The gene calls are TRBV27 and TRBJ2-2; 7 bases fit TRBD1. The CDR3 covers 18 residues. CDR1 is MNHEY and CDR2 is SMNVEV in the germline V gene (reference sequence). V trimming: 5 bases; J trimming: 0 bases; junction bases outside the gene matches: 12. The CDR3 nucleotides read TGTGCCAGCAGTCCCAGACAGGGAACCCCACCGAACACCGGGGAGCTGTTTTTT. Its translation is CASSPRQGTPPNTGELFF.

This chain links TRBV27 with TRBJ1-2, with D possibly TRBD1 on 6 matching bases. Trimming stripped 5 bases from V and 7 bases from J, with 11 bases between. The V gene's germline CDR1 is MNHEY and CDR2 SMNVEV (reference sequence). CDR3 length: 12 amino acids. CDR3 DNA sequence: TGTGCCAGCAGTCTACAGGGACGTGGCTACACCTTC. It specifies CASSLQGRGYTF.

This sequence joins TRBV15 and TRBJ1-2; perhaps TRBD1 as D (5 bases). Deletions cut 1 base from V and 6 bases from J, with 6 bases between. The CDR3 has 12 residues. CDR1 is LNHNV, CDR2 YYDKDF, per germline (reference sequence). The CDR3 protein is CATSRVRDGYTF. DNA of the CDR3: TGTGCCACCAGCAGAGTCAGGGATGGCTACACCTTC.

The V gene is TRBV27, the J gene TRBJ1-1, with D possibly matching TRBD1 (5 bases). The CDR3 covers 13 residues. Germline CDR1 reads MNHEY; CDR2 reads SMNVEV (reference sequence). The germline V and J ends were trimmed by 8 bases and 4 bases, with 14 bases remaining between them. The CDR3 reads CASCREVGTEAFF. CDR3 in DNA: TGTGCCAGCTGCAGGGAGGTCGGCACTGAAGCTTTCTTT.

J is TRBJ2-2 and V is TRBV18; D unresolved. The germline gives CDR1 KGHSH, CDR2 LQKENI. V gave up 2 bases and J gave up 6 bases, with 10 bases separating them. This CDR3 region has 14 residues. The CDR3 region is CASSPVGRPGELFF. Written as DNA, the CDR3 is TGTGCCAGCTCACCAGTGGGTCGCCCCGGGGAGCTGTTTTTT.

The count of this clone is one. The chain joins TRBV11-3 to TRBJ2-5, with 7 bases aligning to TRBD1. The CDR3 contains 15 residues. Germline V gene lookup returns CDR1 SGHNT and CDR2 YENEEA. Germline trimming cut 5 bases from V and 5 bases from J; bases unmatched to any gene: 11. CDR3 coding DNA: TGTGCCAGCAGCGAGATGACAGGGCCCCTGGAGACCCAGTACTTC. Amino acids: CASSEMTGPLETQYF.

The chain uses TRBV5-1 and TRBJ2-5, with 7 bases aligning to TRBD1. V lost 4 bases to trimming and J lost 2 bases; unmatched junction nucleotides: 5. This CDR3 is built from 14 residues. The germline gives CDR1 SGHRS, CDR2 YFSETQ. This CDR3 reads CASSGGQSQETQYF. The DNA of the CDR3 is TGCGCCAGCAGCGGGGGACAGTCTCAAGAGACCCAGTACTTC.

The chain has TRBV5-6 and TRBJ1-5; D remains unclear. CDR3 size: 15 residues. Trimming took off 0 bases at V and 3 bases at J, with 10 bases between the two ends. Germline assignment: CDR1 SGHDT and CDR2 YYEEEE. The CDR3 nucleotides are TGTGCCAGCAGCTTGGACCGACTCCCCAATCAGCCCCAGCATTTT. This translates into CASSLDRLPNQPQHF.

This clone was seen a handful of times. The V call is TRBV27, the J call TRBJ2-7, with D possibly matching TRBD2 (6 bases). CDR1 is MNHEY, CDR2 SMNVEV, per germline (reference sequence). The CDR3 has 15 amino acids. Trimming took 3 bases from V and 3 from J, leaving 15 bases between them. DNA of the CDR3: TGTGCCAGCAGTTTGGGGGGACCAAGGTACTACGAGCAGTACTTC. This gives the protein CASSLGGPRYYEQYF.

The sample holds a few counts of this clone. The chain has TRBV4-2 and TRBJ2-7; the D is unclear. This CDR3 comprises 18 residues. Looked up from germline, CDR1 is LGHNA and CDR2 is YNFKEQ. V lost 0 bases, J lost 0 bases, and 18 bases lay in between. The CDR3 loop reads CASSQEDFLTGDSYEQYF. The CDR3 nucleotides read TGTGCCAGCAGCCAAGAGGATTTTTTAACGGGTGACTCCTACGAGCAGTACTTC.

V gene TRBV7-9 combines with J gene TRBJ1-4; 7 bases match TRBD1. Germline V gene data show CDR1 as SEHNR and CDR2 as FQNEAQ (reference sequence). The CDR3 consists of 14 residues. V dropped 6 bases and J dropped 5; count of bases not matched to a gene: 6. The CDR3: CASSQRTGNEKLFF. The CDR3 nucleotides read TGTGCCAGCAGTCAGAGGACAGGCAATGAAAAACTGTTTTTT.

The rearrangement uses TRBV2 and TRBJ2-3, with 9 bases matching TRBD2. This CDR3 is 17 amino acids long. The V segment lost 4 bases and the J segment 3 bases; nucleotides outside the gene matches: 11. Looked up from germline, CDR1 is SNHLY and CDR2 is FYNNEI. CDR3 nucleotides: TGTGCCAGCAGTGCTCCAGCGGGAGGCCCTATTACAGATACGCAGTATTTT. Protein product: CASSAPAGGPITDTQYF.

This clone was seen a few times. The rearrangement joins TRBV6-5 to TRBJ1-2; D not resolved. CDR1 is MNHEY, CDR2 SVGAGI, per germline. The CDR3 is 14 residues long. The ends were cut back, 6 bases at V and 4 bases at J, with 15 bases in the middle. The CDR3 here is CASRGPQNGYGYTF. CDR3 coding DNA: TGTGCCAGCAGAGGCCCGCAAAACGGCTATGGCTACACCTTC.

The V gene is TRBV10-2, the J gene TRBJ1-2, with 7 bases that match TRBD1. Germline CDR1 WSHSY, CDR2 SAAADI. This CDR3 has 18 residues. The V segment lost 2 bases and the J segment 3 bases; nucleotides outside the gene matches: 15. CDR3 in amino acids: CASSERVPGVRGDYGYTF. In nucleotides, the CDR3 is TGCGCCAGCAGTGAGAGAGTCCCCGGGGTCAGGGGGGACTATGGCTACACCTTC.

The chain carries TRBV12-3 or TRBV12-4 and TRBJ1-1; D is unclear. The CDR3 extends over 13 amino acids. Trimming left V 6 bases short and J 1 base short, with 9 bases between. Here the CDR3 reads CASRLPGNTEAFF. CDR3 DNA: TGTGCCAGCAGGCTCCCAGGGAACACTGAAGCTTTCTTT.

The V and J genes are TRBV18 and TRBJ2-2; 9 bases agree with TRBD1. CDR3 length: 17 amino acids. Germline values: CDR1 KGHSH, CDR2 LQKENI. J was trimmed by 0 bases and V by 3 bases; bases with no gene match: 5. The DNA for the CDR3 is TGTGCCAGCTCACCCCCAACAGGGGGCGCGAACACCGGGGAGCTGTTTTTT. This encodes CASSPPTGGANTGELFF.

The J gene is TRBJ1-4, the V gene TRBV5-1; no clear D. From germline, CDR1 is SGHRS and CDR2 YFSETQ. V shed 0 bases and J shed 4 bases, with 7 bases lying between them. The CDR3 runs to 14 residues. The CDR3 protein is CASSLGQYNEKLFF. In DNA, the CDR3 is TGCGCCAGCAGCTTGGGGCAGTATAATGAAAAACTGTTTTTT.